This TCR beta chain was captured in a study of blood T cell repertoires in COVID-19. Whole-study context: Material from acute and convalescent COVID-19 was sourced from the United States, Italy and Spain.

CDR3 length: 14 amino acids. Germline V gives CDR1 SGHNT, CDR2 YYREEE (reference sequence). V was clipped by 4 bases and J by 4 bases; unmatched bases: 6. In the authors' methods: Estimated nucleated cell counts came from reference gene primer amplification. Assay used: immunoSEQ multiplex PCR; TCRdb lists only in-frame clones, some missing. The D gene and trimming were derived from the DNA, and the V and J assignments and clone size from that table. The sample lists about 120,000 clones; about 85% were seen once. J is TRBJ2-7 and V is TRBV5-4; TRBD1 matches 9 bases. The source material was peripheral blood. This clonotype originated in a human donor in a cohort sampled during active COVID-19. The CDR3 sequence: CASSPKDRGYEQYF. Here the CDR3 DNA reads TGTGCCAGCAGCCCAAAGGACAGGGGATACGAGCAGTACTTC. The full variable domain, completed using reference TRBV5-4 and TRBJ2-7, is ETGVTQSPTHLIKTRGQQVTLRCSSQSGHNTVSWYQQALGQGPQFIFQYYREEENGRGNFPPRFSGLQFPNYSSELNVNALELDDSALYLCASSPKDRGYEQYFGPGTRLTVT.